This TCR beta chain originates from a study of early T cells in non-severe SARS-CoV-2 infection. As for the study in general: Chains from this unsorted whole-blood bulk RNA could not be paired.

This clonotype occurred many times. Individual cDNA molecules received unique molecular identifiers. Using its own MiXCR run on the 5' RACE reads, TCRdb lists one record per CDR3 protein. The table lists some 71,000 distinct CDR3 sequences, around a tenth of them singletons. Germline V lookup: CDR1 SGDLS, CDR2 YYNGEE. Trimming removed 3 bases from V and 3 bases from J, with 10 bases in between. This CDR3 is built from 14 residues. This sequence was found in an adult who was a healthcare worker with PCR-confirmed SARS-CoV-2 infection or an uninfected control (not recorded which). The sample comprised whole blood. J is TRBJ1-3 and V is TRBV9, with a tentative D call TRBD1 (5 bases). The CDR3 reads CASSAGTYGNTIYF. Written as DNA, the CDR3 is TGTGCCAGCAGCGCCGGGACTTATGGAAACACCATATATTTT.